This T cell receptor beta chain emerged from a study of tumor-infiltrating lymphocytes in oesophageal squamous cell carcinoma. Trimming took 2 bases from V and 4 from J, leaving 18 bases between them. Germline CDR1 is SGHTA and CDR2 is FQGTGA. This CDR3 is built from 17 residues. TCRdb re-derived calls from the PCR reads in MiXCR, one entry per CDR3 protein. The sample has some 9,800 distinct CDR3 sequences; 55% to 75% are singletons. Source material: esophageal tumor tissue. The V and J genes are TRBV7-3 and TRBJ2-1, with D perhaps given as TRBD1 or TRBD2 (5 bases each). This TCR derives from a female donor with esophageal squamous cell carcinoma. CDR3 residues: CASSLFPGTPIYNEQFF. CDR3 nucleotide sequence: TGTGCCAGCAGCTTATTCCCCGGGACCCCTATATACAATGAGCAGTTCTTC.